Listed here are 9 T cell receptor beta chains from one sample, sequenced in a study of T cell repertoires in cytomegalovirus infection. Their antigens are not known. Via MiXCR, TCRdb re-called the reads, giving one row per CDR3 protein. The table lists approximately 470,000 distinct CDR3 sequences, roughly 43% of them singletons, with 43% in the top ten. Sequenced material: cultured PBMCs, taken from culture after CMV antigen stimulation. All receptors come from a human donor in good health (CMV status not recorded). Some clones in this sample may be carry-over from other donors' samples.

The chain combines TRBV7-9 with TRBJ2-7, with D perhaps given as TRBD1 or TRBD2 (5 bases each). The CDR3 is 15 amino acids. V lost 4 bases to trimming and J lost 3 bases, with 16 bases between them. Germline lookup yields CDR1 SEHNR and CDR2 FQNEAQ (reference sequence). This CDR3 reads CASSSQGSGDYEQYF. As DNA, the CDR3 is TGTGCCAGCAGCTCGCAGGGCAGCGGAGACTACGAGCAGTACTTC.

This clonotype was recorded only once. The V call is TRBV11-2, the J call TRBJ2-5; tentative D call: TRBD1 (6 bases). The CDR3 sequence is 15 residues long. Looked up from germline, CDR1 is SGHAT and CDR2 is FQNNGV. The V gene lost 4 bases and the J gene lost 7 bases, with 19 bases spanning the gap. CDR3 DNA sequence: TGTGCCAGCAGCTCCACACAGGGCATAAGGGGGACCCAGTACTTC. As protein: CASSSTQGIRGTQYF.

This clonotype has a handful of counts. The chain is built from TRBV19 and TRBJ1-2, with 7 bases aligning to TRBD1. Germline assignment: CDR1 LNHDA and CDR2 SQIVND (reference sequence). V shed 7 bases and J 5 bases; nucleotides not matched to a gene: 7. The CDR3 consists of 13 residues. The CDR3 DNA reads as TGTGCCAGTACCCCCCGGACAGGTTATGGCTACACCTTC. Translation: CASTPRTGYGYTF.

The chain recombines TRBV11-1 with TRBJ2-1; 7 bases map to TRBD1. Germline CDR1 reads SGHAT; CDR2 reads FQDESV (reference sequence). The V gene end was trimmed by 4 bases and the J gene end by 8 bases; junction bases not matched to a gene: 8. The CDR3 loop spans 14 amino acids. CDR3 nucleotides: TGTGCCAGCAGCTATAGACAGGGATACTATGAGCAGTTCTTC. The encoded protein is CASSYRQGYYEQFF.

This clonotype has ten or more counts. DNA of the CDR3: TGTGCCAGCAGCTTGGGGAATACGCAGTATTTT. Amino acids: CASSLGNTQYF. V gene TRBV7-6 combines with J gene TRBJ2-3; no clear D. In germline, CDR1 is SGHVS, CDR2 FNYEAQ. CDR3 length: 11 residues. The ends were cut back, 3 bases at V and 7 bases at J, with 5 bases in the middle.

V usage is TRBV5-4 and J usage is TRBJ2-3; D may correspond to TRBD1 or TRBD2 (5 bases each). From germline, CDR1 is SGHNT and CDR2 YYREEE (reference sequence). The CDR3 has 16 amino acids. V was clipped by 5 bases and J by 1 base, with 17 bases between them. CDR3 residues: CASRPQGEVGTDTQYF. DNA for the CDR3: TGTGCCAGCAGGCCCCAGGGAGAAGTGGGCACAGATACGCAGTATTTT.

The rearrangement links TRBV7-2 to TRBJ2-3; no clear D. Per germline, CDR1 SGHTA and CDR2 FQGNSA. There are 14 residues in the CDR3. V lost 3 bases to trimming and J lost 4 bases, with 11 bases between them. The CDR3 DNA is TGTGCCAGCAGCTTTATACTGCGGTCAGATACGCAGTATTTT. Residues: CASSFILRSDTQYF. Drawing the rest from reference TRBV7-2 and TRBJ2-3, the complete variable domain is GAGVSQSPSNKVTEKGKDVELRCDPISGHTALYWYRQSLGQGLEFLIYFQGNSAPDKSGLPSDRFSAERTGGSVSTLTIQRTQQEDSAVYLCASSFILRSDTQYFGPGTRLTVL.

CDR3 nucleotides: TGTGCTAGTGCTAAACGGGGGACAGGGGACTCCTACGAGCAGTACTTC. Translated: CASAKRGTGDSYEQYF. The rearrangement links TRBV12-5 to TRBJ2-7; 10 bases align to TRBD1. There are 16 residues in the CDR3. Per germline, CDR1 LGHNT and CDR2 FRNRAP. Trimming at V came to 7 bases and at J to 0 bases, leaving 9 bases not matched to a gene.

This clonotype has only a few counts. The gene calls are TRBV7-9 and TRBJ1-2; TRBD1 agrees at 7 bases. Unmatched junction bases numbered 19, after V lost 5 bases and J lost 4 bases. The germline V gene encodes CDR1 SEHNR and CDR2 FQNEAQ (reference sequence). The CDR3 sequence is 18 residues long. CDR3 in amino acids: CASSLPRDSANEAYGYTF. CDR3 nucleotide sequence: TGTGCCAGCAGCCTCCCCCGGGACAGTGCCAATGAGGCCTATGGCTACACCTTC.